These 2 T cell receptor beta chains came from one sample sequenced in a study of T-cell reconstitution after alpha-beta-depleted transplantation in children. This sample's TCRbeta library carried unique molecular identifier barcodes. Using its own MiXCR run on the PCR reads, TCRdb lists one record per CDR3 protein. The sample lists fewer than 750,000 distinct CDR3 sequences; roughly 30% were seen once. The specimen was PBMCs, collected before TCRalphabeta/CD19-depleted stem cell transplant. These receptors were taken from a boy under two years old with Wiskott-Aldrich syndrome, due to receive a stem cell transplant.

The genes are TRBV4-1 and TRBJ2-1, with 7 bases fitting TRBD2. The length of the CDR3 is 14 residues. The V gene end was trimmed by 2 bases and the J gene end by 5 bases; junction bases not matched to a gene: 3. Germline-derived CDR1 and CDR2 are MGHRA and YSYEKL. CDR3 in DNA: TGCGCCAGCAGCCAACGCGGGAGTCACAATGAGCAGTTCTTC. Its protein is CASSQRGSHNEQFF.

In this sample, this clonotype turned up a few times. This chain joins TRBV10-1 and TRBJ2-5; D uncertain. Trimming pared 2 bases from V and 5 bases from J, leaving 9 bases between. From germline, CDR1 is WNHNN and CDR2 SYGVQD (reference sequence). The length of the CDR3 is 13 residues. The CDR3 reads CASSEDLRETQYF. The CDR3 coding sequence is TGCGCCAGCAGTGAGGACCTCCGGGAGACCCAGTACTTC.